These 26 T cell receptor beta chains came from one sample sequenced in a study of ipilimumab plus nivolumab after autologous stem cell transplantation. Data came from immunoSEQ multiplex PCR; TCRdb stores just in-frame clones and leaves some out. The sample holds about 40,000 clones, 80% to 95% seen once. The sample consisted of PBMCs, taken in a trial of ipilimumab plus nivolumab as post-transplant consolidation. The source is a male donor with multiple myeloma.

In nucleotides, the CDR3 is TGCGCCAGCAGCCCTGGACTAGCAACCTACGAGCAGTACTTC. Protein sequence: CASSPGLATYEQYF. V is TRBV5-1 and J is TRBJ2-7; 8 bases are shared with TRBD2. With 4 bases clipped from V and 2 bases from J, the junction kept 5 bases outside the gene matches. The CDR3 runs 14 residues. CDR1 is SGHRS, CDR2 YFSETQ, per germline.

V gene TRBV4-3 combines with J gene TRBJ1-1, with 11 bases aligning to TRBD1. There are 15 residues in the CDR3. The junction had 4 bases not matched to a gene; V was cut back by 1 base and J by 6 bases. Looked up from germline, CDR1 is LGHNA and CDR2 is YSLEER. The CDR3 nucleotides are TGCGCCAGCAGCCAAGTTGGGACAGGGGGTTCTGAAGCTTTCTTT. This gives the protein CASSQVGTGGSEAFF.

This clone was counted a single time. The chain has TRBV25-1 and TRBJ2-1, with D perhaps matching TRBD2 (6 bases). CDR3 length: 15 residues. Deletions cut 2 bases from V and 8 bases from J, with 16 bases between. The germline V gene has CDR1 MGHDK and CDR2 SYGVNS. CDR3 sequence: CASSEGGAGWDEQFF. In DNA, the CDR3 is TGTGCCAGCAGTGAAGGCGGGGCGGGGTGGGATGAGCAGTTCTTC.

The V call is TRBV27, the J call TRBJ1-5; D unclear. This CDR3 region has 13 residues. Trimming left V 3 bases short and J 7 bases short, with 10 bases between. Germline V gives CDR1 MNHEY, CDR2 SMNVEV (reference sequence). Here the CDR3 DNA reads TGTGCCAGCAGTTTGAGTTGGCAGCAGCCCCAGCATTTT. Its translation: CASSLSWQQPQHF.

This chain links TRBV7-9 with TRBJ2-1; 7 bases are a match to TRBD1. The CDR3 loop spans 14 amino acids. With V trimmed by 6 bases and J by 5 bases, 7 bases remained unmatched. Germline values: CDR1 SEHNR, CDR2 FQNEAQ (reference sequence). CDR3 DNA sequence: TGTGCCAGCAGGGGGACAGTGGGCCACAATGAGCAGTTCTTC. This encodes CASRGTVGHNEQFF.

The gene calls are TRBV10-3 and TRBJ2-2, with 8 positions matching TRBD2. The trim removed 6 bases at V and 6 bases at J, leaving 12 bases unmatched. This CDR3 region has 16 residues. CDR1 is ENHRY, CDR2 SYGVKD, per germline. CDR3 DNA sequence: TGTGCCATCAGCCCTACTAGCGGCGTGGCCGCCGGGGAGCTGTTTTTT. Its protein product is CAISPTSGVAAGELFF.

The chain joins TRBV7-9 to TRBJ1-2; the match to TRBD1 covers 7 bases. The CDR3 covers 13 residues. The V gene end was trimmed by 5 bases and the J gene end by 6 bases; junction bases not matched to a gene: 6. The germline gives CDR1 SEHNR, CDR2 FQNEAQ (reference sequence). The CDR3 bases are TGTGCCAGCAGCGTTACAGGGGTTCATGGCTACACCTTC. Translation: CASSVTGVHGYTF.

The chain links TRBV25-1 to TRBJ2-5; the D gene could be TRBD1 or TRBD2 (5 bases each). CDR3 length equals 15 residues. The V end lost 4 bases, the J end lost 4 bases, and 16 bases lay between the germline ends. Germline loops: CDR1 MGHDK, CDR2 SYGVNS. CDR3 bases: TGTGCCAGCAGTGGCCCAGGGACGGTAAGAGAGACCCAGTACTTC. Its translation is CASSGPGTVRETQYF.

This clone was detected once. V and J are TRBV5-6 and TRBJ2-1; no reliable D call. The V and J ends lost 4 bases and 4 bases respectively, with 6 bases between them. Germline assignment: CDR1 SGHDT and CDR2 YYEEEE. CDR3 length equals 12 residues. For the CDR3, the DNA is TGTGCCAGCAGCGTTTCTTACAATGAGCAGTTCTTC. Its protein product is CASSVSYNEQFF.

This clone was observed once. The V gene is TRBV7-8, the J gene TRBJ2-2; 11 bases align to TRBD2. V shed 6 bases and J 6 bases; nucleotides not matched to a gene: 6. The CDR3 runs to 15 residues. Germline V lookup: CDR1 SGHVS, CDR2 FQNEAQ. The CDR3: CASRLLAGAAGELFF. CDR3 in DNA: TGTGCCAGCAGGTTACTAGCGGGAGCGGCCGGGGAGCTGTTTTTT.

This clone was found once. This chain connects TRBV27 to TRBJ1-1, with TRBD1 matching over 12 bases. J lost 5 bases, V lost 4 bases, and 2 bases had no gene match. This CDR3 is built from 14 residues. Germline CDR1 and CDR2: MNHEY and SMNVEV (reference sequence). The CDR3 nucleotides are TGTGCCAGCAGTTGGGACAGGGGGCTTACTGAAGCTTTCTTT. It codes for CASSWDRGLTEAFF.

V usage is TRBV6-1 and J usage is TRBJ2-4; 9 bases agree with TRBD1. Germline assignment: CDR1 MNHNS and CDR2 SASEGT. Trimming at V came to 4 bases and at J to 8 bases, leaving 9 bases not matched to a gene. There are 15 residues in the CDR3. CDR3 in amino acids: CASSVLSRQGDIQYF. CDR3 nucleotides: TGTGCCAGCAGTGTACTCTCCCGACAGGGGGACATTCAGTACTTC.

This clone was picked up one time. The chain uses TRBV28 and TRBJ1-2, with TRBD1 matching 7 bases. The CDR3 is 13 residues long. Germline CDR1 MDHEN, CDR2 SYDVKM. The trim removed 7 bases at V and 0 bases at J, leaving 2 bases unmatched. The CDR3 reads CASNTGANYGYTF. DNA of the CDR3: TGTGCCAGCAATACAGGGGCTAACTATGGCTACACCTTC.

The J gene is TRBJ1-1, the V gene TRBV29-1, with D possibly matching TRBD1 (6 bases). CDR1 is SQVTM, CDR2 ANQGSEA, per germline. CDR3 length: 15 residues. Between the trimmed V and J ends, which lost 6 bases and 1 base, there was a span of 18 bases. This CDR3 reads CSVKERDRSNTEAFF. In nucleotides, the CDR3 is TGCAGCGTGAAGGAACGAGACAGGTCGAACACTGAAGCTTTCTTT.

CDR3 region: CASSWTGNEKLFF. As DNA, the CDR3 is TGTGCCAGCAGCTGGACAGGGAACGAAAAACTGTTTTTT. The chain recombines TRBV27 with TRBJ1-4; 8 bases are a match to TRBD1. The CDR3 spans 13 residues. Germline V gene data show CDR1 as MNHEY and CDR2 as SMNVEV (reference sequence). Unmatched junction bases numbered 5, after V lost 6 bases and J lost 8 bases.

This chain uses TRBV4-1 with TRBJ1-3; D is uncertain. Germline V gives CDR1 MGHRA, CDR2 YSYEKL. The V gene lost 0 bases and the J gene lost 0 bases, with 6 bases spanning the gap. This CDR3 is 15 amino acids long. The CDR3 sequence: CASSQEQNSGNTIYF. For the CDR3, the DNA is TGCGCCAGCAGCCAAGAACAAAACTCTGGAAACACCATATATTTT.

V usage is TRBV14 and J usage is TRBJ1-1; possibly TRBD1 for D (6 bases). This CDR3 spans 15 amino acids. Deletions cut 4 bases from V and 1 base from J, with 13 bases between. Germline V gene sequence: CDR1 SGHDN, CDR2 FVKESK. In nucleotides, the CDR3 is TGTGCCAGCAGCCCCTTGGGGGGGCCGAACACTGAAGCTTTCTTT. It yields the protein CASSPLGGPNTEAFF.

CDR3 DNA sequence: TGCGCCAGCAGCCCCCTAGCCTCGAACACCGGGGAGCTGTTTTTT. Protein product: CASSPLASNTGELFF. The chain uses TRBV5-1 and TRBJ2-2, with D maybe TRBD2 (5 bases). Per germline, CDR1 SGHRS and CDR2 YFSETQ. V lost 4 bases and J 0 bases, leaving 10 bases between the germline ends. This CDR3 region has 15 residues.

The gene calls are TRBV19 and TRBJ2-2; tentatively, D is TRBD1 (5 bases). The CDR3 consists of 15 residues. Germline CDR1 reads LNHDA; CDR2 reads SQIVND (reference sequence). V lost 1 base and J lost 2, with 8 bases in between. CDR3 region: CASSIAQVNTGELFF. For the CDR3, the DNA is TGTGCCAGTAGTATAGCACAGGTTAACACCGGGGAGCTGTTTTTT.

The rearrangement links TRBV5-1 to TRBJ2-1, with D perhaps TRBD2 (6 bases). The V gene's germline CDR1 is SGHRS and CDR2 YFSETQ. CDR3 length equals 14 residues. V was trimmed by 0 bases and J by 12 bases, leaving 16 bases between them. CDR3 in amino acids: CASSLGGAVRGQFF. The CDR3 DNA follows: TGCGCCAGCAGCTTGGGCGGGGCCGTGCGGGGGCAGTTCTTC.

This sequence joins TRBV6-1 and TRBJ1-6, with 9 bases matching TRBD1. CDR3 length: 14 amino acids. Germline loops: CDR1 MNHNS, CDR2 SASEGT. V trimming: 4 bases; J trimming: 7 bases; junction bases outside the gene matches: 2. CDR3 amino acids: CASSVDRGNSPLHF. The CDR3 DNA follows: TGTGCCAGCAGTGTTGACAGGGGGAATTCACCCCTCCACTTT.

The rearrangement links TRBV6-5 to TRBJ2-7; TRBD2 matches at 10 bases. CDR1 and CDR2 (germline): MNHEY, SVGAGI. Trimming at V came to 2 bases and at J to 3 bases, leaving 1 base not matched to a gene. This CDR3 has 14 amino acids. CDR3 protein: CASSYGTSDYEQYF. DNA of the CDR3: TGTGCCAGCAGTTACGGGACTAGCGACTACGAGCAGTACTTC.

The gene calls are TRBV6-5 and TRBJ2-1; no firm D call. Trimming took 6 bases from V and 4 from J, leaving 4 bases between them. The CDR3 is 11 amino acids. CDR1 and CDR2 (germline): MNHEY, SVGAGI. CDR3 nucleotide sequence: TGTGCCAGCAGCAATTACAATGAGCAGTTCTTC. This codes for CASSNYNEQFF.

This clone showed up just once. The genes are TRBV28 and TRBJ2-5; TRBD1 agrees at 9 bases. The closer fit of TRBJ2-7 to the DNA end suggests the J call may be wrong. Germline V CDR1 and CDR2: MDHEN, SYDVKM. There are 14 residues in the CDR3. The CDR3 reads CASSLTGGYYEQYF. The CDR3 DNA sequence: TGTGCCAGCAGTTTAACAGGGGGCTACTACGAGCAGTACTTC.

The chain couples TRBV11-2 to TRBJ2-3; TRBD2 matches at 7 bases. Germline V gene data show CDR1 as SGHAT and CDR2 as FQNNGV. This CDR3 spans 16 amino acids. The V gene end was trimmed by 1 base and the J gene end by 2 bases; junction bases not matched to a gene: 6. Here the CDR3 DNA reads TGTGCCAGCAGCTTAGTTGCTAGCGGATCCACAGATACGCAGTATTTT. Encoded protein: CASSLVASGSTDTQYF.

V gene TRBV11-2 combines with J gene TRBJ2-7; either TRBD1 or TRBD2 may fit D (5 bases each). Germline V CDR1 and CDR2: SGHAT, FQNNGV. The CDR3 runs to 14 residues. The V end lost 2 bases, the J end lost 3 bases, and 11 bases lay between the germline ends. CDR3 sequence (DNA): TGTGCCAGCAGCTTAAGCGGACAAGTCTACGAGCAGTACTTC. Protein sequence: CASSLSGQVYEQYF.